This T cell receptor beta chain was profiled in a study of blood T cell repertoires in COVID-19. Study in general: Sample material is recorded as cDNA or gDNA derived from T cells, B-cell-depleted T cells, or PBMCs.

The junction had 10 bases not matched to a gene; V was cut back by 6 bases and J by 5 bases. In germline, CDR1 is ENHRY, CDR2 SYGVKD. The CDR3 runs to 14 residues. The authors' processing: From reference gene primer amplification, estimates of nucleated cell counts were derived. Clones were sequenced by immunoSEQ multiplex PCR, and TCRdb holds only the in-frame ones, with some missing. V and J calls and clone size come straight from that table; D and trimming were deduced from the DNA. The sample shows a few hundred thousand clones, more than 75% of them seen only once. Those enrolled, adults aged roughly 18 to 100 years, came from under 25 US areas. Participant-given clinical history determined each cohort assignment.

J is TRBJ2-7 and V is TRBV10-3, with 7 bases identical to TRBD2. Sequencing was performed on PBMCs or T cells enriched from blood (not recorded which). The TCR originated in a man aged 35-49 years in a cohort exposed to, infected with or recovered from COVID-19 (not recorded which). The CDR3 here is CAISGREGRNEQYF. The DNA of the CDR3 is TGTGCCATCAGCGGAAGGGAGGGTAGGAACGAGCAGTACTTC.